What follows describes a single TCR beta chain. Its matching antigen is unknown. Researchers prepared the TRB cDNA libraries using 5' RACE with UMI labels. Each CDR3 protein gets one entry in TCRdb, which reprocessed the 5' RACE reads and gives no DNA. The record lists about 39,000 distinct CDR3 sequences, of which the ten most abundant hold approximately 8%. The CDR3 runs 14 residues. From germline, CDR1 is LGHNA and CDR2 YNFKEQ. This sample stems from a study of CXCR3-negative and CXCR3-positive naive CD8 T cells. Findings of the study overall: Naive CXCR3-positive and CXCR3-negative cells shared TRBV-TRBJ usage; memory cells diverged. The study found comparably high diversity in both naive subsets and much lower diversity in memory CD8+ cells.

V is TRBV4-2 and J is TRBJ1-4; TCRdb's assignment of TRBD1 cannot be checked, as there is no DNA. Sample: memory CD8+ T cells from blood. This sequence was found in a human donor in good health. Some clones in this sample may be carry-over from other donors' samples. CDR3 protein: CASSQAGVNEKLFF.